This T cell receptor (beta chain) was documented in a study of shared clonotypes between healthy human individuals. General study findings and limits: Naive CD4 clonotypes overlapped across a handful of donors at approximately 4.5%.

TCRdb keeps only in-frame clones here, not all; method: immunoSEQ multiplex PCR. The top ten hold 10% of the sample, which has 300,000 to 400,000 clones, approximately 79% seen once. The donors were all Caucasian adults (living in Nashville, Tennessee). The CDR3 extends over 17 amino acids. Trimming stripped 0 bases from V and 2 bases from J, with 18 bases between. In the case of this clone: Its target is not known.

The chain is built from TRBV5-7 and TRBJ2-7; weak D call: TRBD1 (6 bases). TRBV5-7 is an ORF for which the function is uncertain. The clonotype was recovered from a man aged 25 to 45 in good health. Sequencing was performed on memory CD4+ T cells sorted from blood. This sample's subset: CD45RA-negative fraction. The DNA of the CDR3 is TGTGCCAGCAGCTTGGCCTTAGGACAGCCGAGCGCCTACGAGCAGTACTTC. Translating gives CASSLALGQPSAYEQYF.